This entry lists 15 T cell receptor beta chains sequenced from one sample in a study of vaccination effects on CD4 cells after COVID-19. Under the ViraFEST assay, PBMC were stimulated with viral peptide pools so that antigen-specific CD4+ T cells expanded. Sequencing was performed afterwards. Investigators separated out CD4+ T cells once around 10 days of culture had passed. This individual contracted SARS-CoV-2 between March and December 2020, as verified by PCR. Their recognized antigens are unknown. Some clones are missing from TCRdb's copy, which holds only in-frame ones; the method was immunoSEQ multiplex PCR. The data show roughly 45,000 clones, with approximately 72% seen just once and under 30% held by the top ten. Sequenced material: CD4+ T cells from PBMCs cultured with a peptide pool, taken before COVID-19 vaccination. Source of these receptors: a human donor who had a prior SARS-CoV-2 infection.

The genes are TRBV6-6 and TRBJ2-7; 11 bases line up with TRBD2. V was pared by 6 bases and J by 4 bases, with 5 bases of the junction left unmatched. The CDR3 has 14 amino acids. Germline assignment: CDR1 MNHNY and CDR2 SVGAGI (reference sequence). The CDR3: CASRPLAGGYEQYF. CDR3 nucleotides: TGTGCCAGCAGGCCCCTAGCGGGGGGTTACGAGCAGTACTTC.

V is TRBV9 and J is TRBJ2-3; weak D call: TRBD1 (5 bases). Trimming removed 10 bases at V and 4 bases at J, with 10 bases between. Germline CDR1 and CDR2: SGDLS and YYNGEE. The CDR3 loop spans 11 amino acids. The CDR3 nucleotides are TGTGCCTCAGGGTTGGCAGATACGCAGTATTTT. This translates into CASGLADTQYF.

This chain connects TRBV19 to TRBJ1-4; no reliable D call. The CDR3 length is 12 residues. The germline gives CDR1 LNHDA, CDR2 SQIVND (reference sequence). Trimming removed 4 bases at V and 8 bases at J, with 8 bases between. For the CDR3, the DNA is TGTGCCAGTAGTAGTCGAGGGGAAAAACTGTTTTTT. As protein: CASSSRGEKLFF.

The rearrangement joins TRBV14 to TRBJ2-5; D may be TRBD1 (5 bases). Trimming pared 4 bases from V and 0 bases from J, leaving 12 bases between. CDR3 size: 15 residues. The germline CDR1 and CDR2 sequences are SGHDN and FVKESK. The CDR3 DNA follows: TGTGCCAGCAGCCCGGTAGGGGCGTACCAAGAGACCCAGTACTTC. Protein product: CASSPVGAYQETQYF.

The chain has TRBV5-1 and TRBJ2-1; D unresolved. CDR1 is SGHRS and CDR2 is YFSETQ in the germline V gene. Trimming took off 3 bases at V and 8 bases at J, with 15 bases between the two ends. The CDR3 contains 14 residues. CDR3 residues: CASSSDPSLDEQFF. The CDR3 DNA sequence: TGCGCCAGCAGCTCCGACCCGAGTTTGGATGAGCAGTTCTTC.

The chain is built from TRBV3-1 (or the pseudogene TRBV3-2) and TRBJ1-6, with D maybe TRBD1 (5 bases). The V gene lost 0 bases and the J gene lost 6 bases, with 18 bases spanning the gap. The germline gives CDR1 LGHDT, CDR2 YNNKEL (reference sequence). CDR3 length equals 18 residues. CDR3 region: CASSQDAGEPGPNSPLHF. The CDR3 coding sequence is TGTGCCAGCAGCCAAGATGCGGGTGAACCAGGGCCTAATTCACCCCTCCACTTT.

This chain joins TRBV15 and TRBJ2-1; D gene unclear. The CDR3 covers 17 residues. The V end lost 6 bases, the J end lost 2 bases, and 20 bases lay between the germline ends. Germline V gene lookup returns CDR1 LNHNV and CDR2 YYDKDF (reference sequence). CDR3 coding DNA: TGTGCCACCAGTCCTATCTCCGGAGCAGGTCCCTACAATGAGCAGTTCTTC. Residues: CATSPISGAGPYNEQFF.

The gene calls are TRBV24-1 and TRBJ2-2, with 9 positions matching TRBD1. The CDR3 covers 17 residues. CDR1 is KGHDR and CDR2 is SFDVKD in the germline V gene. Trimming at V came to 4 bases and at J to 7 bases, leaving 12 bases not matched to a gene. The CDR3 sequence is CATSETGGGEVVGELFF. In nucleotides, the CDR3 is TGTGCCACCAGTGAGACAGGGGGTGGTGAAGTCGTCGGGGAGCTGTTTTTT.

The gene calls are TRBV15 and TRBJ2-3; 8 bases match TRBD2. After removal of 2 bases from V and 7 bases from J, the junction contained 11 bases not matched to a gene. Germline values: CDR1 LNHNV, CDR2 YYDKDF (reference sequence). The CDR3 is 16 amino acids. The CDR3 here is CATSRPGRGAVYTQYF. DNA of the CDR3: TGTGCCACCAGCAGACCCGGGAGGGGTGCGGTATATACGCAGTATTTT.

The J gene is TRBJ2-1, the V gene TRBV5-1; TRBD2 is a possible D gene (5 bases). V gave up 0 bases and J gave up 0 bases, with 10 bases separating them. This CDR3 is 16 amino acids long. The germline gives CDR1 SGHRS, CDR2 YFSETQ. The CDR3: CASSLVRGSSYNEQFF. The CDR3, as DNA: TGCGCCAGCAGCTTGGTGAGAGGGAGCTCCTACAATGAGCAGTTCTTC.

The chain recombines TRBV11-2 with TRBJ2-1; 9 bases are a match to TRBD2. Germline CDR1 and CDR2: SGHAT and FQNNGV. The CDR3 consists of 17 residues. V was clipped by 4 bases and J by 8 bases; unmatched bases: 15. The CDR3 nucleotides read TGTGCCAGCAGCTCCCGCCGGGCGGGGGGGCCCTTTGATGAGCAGTTCTTC. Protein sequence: CASSSRRAGGPFDEQFF. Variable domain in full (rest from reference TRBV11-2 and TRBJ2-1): EAGVAQSPRYKIIEKRQSVAFWCNPISGHATLYWYQQILGQGPKLLIQFQNNGVVDDSQLPKDRFSAERLKGVDSTLKIQPAKLEDSAVYLCASSSRRAGGPFDEQFFGPGTRLTVL.

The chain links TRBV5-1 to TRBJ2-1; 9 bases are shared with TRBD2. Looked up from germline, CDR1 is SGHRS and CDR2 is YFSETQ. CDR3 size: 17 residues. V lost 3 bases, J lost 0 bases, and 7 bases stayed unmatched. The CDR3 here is CASSSSPSGDSYNEQFF. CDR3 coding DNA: TGCGCCAGCAGCTCCTCTCCTAGCGGGGACTCCTACAATGAGCAGTTCTTC.

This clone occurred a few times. The CDR3 here is CASSLEGTGSYNEQFF. The CDR3 DNA sequence: TGTGCCAGCAGCTTAGAGGGGACAGGGTCCTACAATGAGCAGTTCTTC. The genes are TRBV11-3 and TRBJ2-1, with 9 bases aligning to TRBD1. The CDR3 consists of 16 residues. After removal of 0 bases from V and 1 base from J, the junction contained 1 base not matched to a gene. In germline, CDR1 is SGHNT, CDR2 YENEEA.

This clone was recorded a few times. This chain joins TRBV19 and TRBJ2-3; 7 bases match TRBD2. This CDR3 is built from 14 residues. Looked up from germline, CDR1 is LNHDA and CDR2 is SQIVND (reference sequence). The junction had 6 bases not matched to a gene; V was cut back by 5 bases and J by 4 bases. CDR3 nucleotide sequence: TGTGCCAGTAGTTGGGAGCGGGGTTCAGATACGCAGTATTTT. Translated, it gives CASSWERGSDTQYF.

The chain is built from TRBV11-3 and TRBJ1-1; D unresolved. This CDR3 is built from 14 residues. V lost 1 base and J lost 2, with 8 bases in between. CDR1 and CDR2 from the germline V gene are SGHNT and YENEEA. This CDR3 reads CASSLARDNTEAFF. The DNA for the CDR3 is TGTGCCAGCAGCTTAGCCCGGGATAACACTGAAGCTTTCTTT.